The rows below give T cell receptor beta chains drawn from one sample of a study of blood T cell repertoires in COVID-19. This table comes from immunoSEQ multiplex PCR, and its TCRdb copy is limited to in-frame clones, with some not included. The sample carries about 140,000 clones, around 82% recorded once. The sequencing sample was made of peripheral blood. The origin of the receptors is a man aged 60-69 years with acute or convalescent COVID-19. CDR3s include the opening cysteine and the closing phenylalanine or tryptophan. The D gene is left open where the match is weak. Clone size is stated in some rows and not others, as once, few, many or a class when expanded.

clone_size,d_call,v_call,j_call,cdr3_nt,cdr3_aa
few,TRBD2,TRBV5-1,TRBJ2-2,TGCGCCAGCAGTGAGCGGGAGTTGGTTACCGGGGAGCTGTTTTTT,CASSERELVTGELFF
.,.,TRBV27,TRBJ1-1,TGTGCCAGCAGTTCCTCTACTCAGAACACTGAAGCTTTCTTT,CASSSSTQNTEAFF
.,.,TRBV7-2,TRBJ1-2,TGTGCCACCATACCCGCTATCACCTTC,CATIPAITF
few,TRBD1,TRBV20-1,TRBJ2-7,TGCAGTGCGAGTACACCGGGACAGGGTACCCACGAGCAGTACTTC,CSASTPGQGTHEQYF
.,TRBD2,TRBV5-4,TRBJ2-5,TGTGCCAGCAGCTTGGTGGCTAGCGGGAAGGAGACCCAGTACTTC,CASSLVASGKETQYF
.,.,TRBV10-1,TRBJ2-7,TGCGCCAGCAGTGAGTCGCAGGCAGCCTACGAGCAGTACTTC,CASSESQAAYEQYF
.,.,TRBV6-5,TRBJ1-2,TGTGCCAGCAGTTACGGGCAGGGGAGAGCCTATGGCTACACCTTC,CASSYGQGRAYGYTF
.,.,TRBV5-6,TRBJ2-5,TGTGCCAGCAGCTTGCCATTTCAAGAGACCCAGTACTTC,CASSLPFQETQYF
.,.,TRBV2,TRBJ2-4,TGTGCCAGCAGTGACCCGGGGGAAAGGGGCAAAAACATTCAGTACTTC,CASSDPGERGKNIQYF
few,TRBD1,TRBV10-1,TRBJ2-1,TGCGCCAGCTCGACGGGACAGGGGTACAATGAGCAGTTCTTC,CASSTGQGYNEQFF
.,.,TRBV27,TRBJ1-5,TGTGCCAGCAGTTTAACCCCTGCTAGTCAGCCCCAGCATTTT,CASSLTPASQPQHF
.,TRBD1,TRBV19,TRBJ1-3,TGTGGTACAGGGGTTTTAGACACCATATATTTT,CGTGVLDTIYF
.,TRBD2,TRBV28,TRBJ2-7,TGTGCCAGCAACCCAGGGAGGGAATACCACGAGCAGTACTTC,CASNPGREYHEQYF
once,.,TRBV5-8,TRBJ2-4,TGTGCCAGCAGCCTGGTAAGGGGGAACATTCAGTACTTC,CASSLVRGNIQYF
.,TRBD1,TRBV11-2,TRBJ1-2,TGTGCCAGCAGCTCTAAACAGGGGGCGGACTATGGCTACACCTTC,CASSSKQGADYGYTF
many,TRBD2,TRBV12-5,TRBJ2-1,TGTGCTAGTGGCTCGACTAGCGGGAGAGGGAGGAATGAGCAGTTCTTC,CASGSTSGRGRNEQFF
once,TRBD2,TRBV5-1,TRBJ2-7,TGCGCCAGCAGCTCAACTAGCGGGATAAGGGAGCAGTACTTC,CASSSTSGIREQYF
few,TRBD2,TRBV2,TRBJ2-3,TGTGCCAGCAGTGAACTACTAGCGGGAGCAGATACGCAGTATTTT,CASSELLAGADTQYF
.,.,TRBV11-2,TRBJ1-1,TGTGCCAGCAGCTTCTCGGGGGACCTGAACACTGAAGCTTTCTTT,CASSFSGDLNTEAFF
.,TRBD2,TRBV28,TRBJ2-3,TGTGCCAGCAGTCCCCTGCTAGCGGGAGGGAACACAGATACGCAGTATTTT,CASSPLLAGGNTDTQYF
many,.,TRBV7-8,TRBJ2-7,TGTGCCAGCAGCCCCCAGATATCATTCTACGAGCAGTACTTC,CASSPQISFYEQYF
.,.,TRBV7-2,TRBJ1-1,TGTGCCAGCAGCCGGACCCCGGGGTACACTGAAGCTTTCTTT,CASSRTPGYTEAFF
.,TRBD1,TRBV4-1,TRBJ2-7,TGCGCCAGCAGCCAATATGGGGACAGGGGATACGAGCAGTACTTC,CASSQYGDRGYEQYF
many,TRBD2,TRBV28,TRBJ2-7,TGTGCCAGCAGCCTTCAGGGACTAGGGGAAGGCTACGAGCAGTACTTC,CASSLQGLGEGYEQYF
.,.,TRBV28,TRBJ1-5,TGTGCCAGCAGTTCAGCCGGGTATAGCAATCAGCCCCAGCATTTT,CASSSAGYSNQPQHF
few,TRBD1,TRBV28,TRBJ1-6,TGTGCCAGCAGTACCACCGGGACAGGGCGTTCACCCCTCCACTTT,CASSTTGTGRSPLHF
.,TRBD1,TRBV3-1/TRBV3-2,TRBJ1-5,TGTGCCAGCAGCCAAAACAGGGGACAGCCCCAGCATTTT,CASSQNRGQPQHF
.,.,TRBV10-2,TRBJ2-1,TGCGCCAGCAGTGAGTTAGAGACTAGCTCCTACAATGAGCAGTTCTTC,CASSELETSSYNEQFF
.,TRBD2,TRBV30,TRBJ2-2,TGTGCCTGGAAGACTAGCGGGAGGGGGGCCGGGGAGCTGTTTTTT,CAWKTSGRGAGELFF
once,TRBD2,TRBV9,TRBJ2-3,TGTGCCAGCAGCGTAGCTACTGGGCTAGCGGGAGGGCCAGGCACAGATACGCAGTATTTT,CASSVATGLAGGPGTDTQYF
.,TRBD1,TRBV30,TRBJ1-5,TGTGCCTGGAGTCGCGGGACAGGGAACAATCAGCCCCAGCATTTT,CAWSRGTGNNQPQHF
.,TRBD1,TRBV6-5,TRBJ2-7,TGTGCCAGCAGACTGACAGGGCTCTACGAGCAGTACTTC,CASRLTGLYEQYF
few,TRBD2,TRBV4-1,TRBJ2-1,TGCGCCAGCAGCCAAGGTAGCGGGAGAGATTTTAATGAGCAGTTCTTC,CASSQGSGRDFNEQFF